This T cell receptor (beta chain) was identified during a study of blood T cell repertoires in COVID-19. As for the study in general: Sources were T cells, B-cell-depleted T cells, or PBMCs; the material itself was cDNA or gDNA.

This clone occurred a few times. Original methodology: For nucleated cells, counts were estimated from reference gene primer amplification. Sequencing was performed with immunoSEQ multiplex PCR; in TCRdb, only in-frame clones are kept and a portion is missing. That table gives V, J and clone size, and the DNA gave D and trimming. This table has under 85,000 clones, roughly 90% appearing once. The origin of this receptor is a man in his sixties or seventies with active or convalescent COVID-19. Source material: peripheral blood.

The chain's CDR3 is CAWSALTQGVYEQYF. CDR3 coding DNA: TGTGCCTGGAGTGCCCTCACCCAGGGGGTTTACGAGCAGTACTTC. The genes are TRBV30 and TRBJ2-7, with TRBD1 identical over 7 bases. Looked up from germline, CDR1 is GTSNPN and CDR2 is SVGIG (reference sequence). V was pared by 1 base and J by 4 bases, with 10 bases of the junction left unmatched. The CDR3 is made up of 15 amino acids.